Shown below are 14 T cell receptor beta chains from a single sample sequenced in a study of shared clonotypes between healthy human individuals. Profiled with immunoSEQ multiplex PCR; TCRdb holds only in-frame clones, not every one. The sample contains roughly 640,000 clones, 95% to 98% of which appear only once. Material for sequencing was naive CD4+ T cells sorted from blood. The subset: CD45RA+ positively selected. The receptors originated from a woman in her thirties in good health.

The chain joins TRBV27 to TRBJ2-3; D is perhaps TRBD1 or TRBD2 (6 bases each). The V gene lost 6 bases and the J gene lost 4 bases, with 8 bases spanning the gap. Germline V gene lookup returns CDR1 MNHEY and CDR2 SMNVEV (reference sequence). This CDR3 is built from 12 residues. CDR3 loop: CASRRGADTQYF. The DNA of the CDR3 is TGTGCCAGCAGGAGGGGGGCAGATACGCAGTATTTT.

This clone was seen more than once but under ten times. J is TRBJ1-2 and V is TRBV7-9, with a weak D call TRBD1 (5 bases). The V end was cut by 1 base, the J end by 2 bases, with 8 bases between. In germline, CDR1 is SEHNR, CDR2 FQNEAQ (reference sequence). The CDR3 covers 14 residues. The CDR3 sequence is CASSLGAGNYGYTF. The CDR3 region has the DNA TGTGCCAGCAGCTTAGGGGCAGGGAACTATGGCTACACCTTC. Full variable domain (remainder filled in from reference TRBV7-9 and TRBJ1-2): DTGVSQNPRHKITKRGQNVTFRCDPISEHNRLYWYRQTLGQGPEFLTYFQNEAQLEKSRLLSDRFSAERPKGSFSTLEIQRTEQGDSAMYLCASSLGAGNYGYTFGSGTRLTVV.

This sequence joins TRBV6-1 and TRBJ1-3; D uncertain. This CDR3 is 14 amino acids long. With 1 base removed from V and 4 bases from J, the gap between germline ends came to 8 bases. CDR1 is MNHNS and CDR2 is SASEGT in the germline V gene. CDR3 in DNA: TGTGCCAGCAGTGAAGGGTATACAGGAAACACCATATATTTT. It encodes CASSEGYTGNTIYF.

The chain carries TRBV27 and TRBJ1-5; 9 nucleotides match TRBD1. Germline values: CDR1 MNHEY, CDR2 SMNVEV (reference sequence). V shed 11 bases, J shed 3 bases, and the junction held 5 bases outside the gene matches. This CDR3 is built from 13 residues. The CDR3 sequence is CASRDRANQPQHF. The CDR3 DNA follows: TGTGCCTCCCGGGACAGGGCCAATCAGCCCCAGCATTTT.

This sequence joins TRBV27 and TRBJ2-3; TRBD2 is a possible D gene (6 bases). Germline values: CDR1 MNHEY, CDR2 SMNVEV (reference sequence). Trimming left V 3 bases short and J 6 bases short, with 13 bases between. CDR3 length equals 14 residues. CDR3 nucleotides: TGTGCCAGCAGTTTTGAACTAGCTGCGGATACGCAGTATTTT. It specifies CASSFELAADTQYF.

The J gene is TRBJ1-5, the V gene TRBV19; D call uncertain. Germline V gene data show CDR1 as LNHDA and CDR2 as SQIVND (reference sequence). The CDR3 extends over 12 amino acids. V lost 6 bases to trimming and J lost 9 bases, with 12 bases between them. The CDR3 sequence: CASRLREGPQHF. The CDR3 nucleotides are TGTGCCAGTAGGCTAAGGGAGGGGCCCCAGCATTTT.

This clone was detected only a few times. The CDR3 region is CAQSGLGNTIYF. CDR3 nucleotides: TGTGCCCAGAGTGGACTGGGAAACACCATATATTTT. The gene calls are TRBV30 and TRBJ1-3; D is unresolved. The ends were cut back, 8 bases at V and 4 bases at J, with 12 bases in the middle. Germline CDR1 is GTSNPN and CDR2 is SVGIG (reference sequence). The CDR3 extends over 12 amino acids.

J is TRBJ2-3 and V is TRBV18; TRBD2 matches at 11 bases. The V segment lost 2 bases and the J segment 6 bases; nucleotides outside the gene matches: 7. The CDR3 has 16 residues. In germline, CDR1 is KGHSH, CDR2 LQKENI. The CDR3 spells CASSPFTSGSSDTQYF. CDR3 in DNA: TGTGCCAGCTCACCATTTACTAGCGGGAGTTCGGATACGCAGTATTTT.

The chain has TRBV18 and TRBJ2-4, with 13 bases that match TRBD2. This CDR3 region has 18 residues. Germline assignment: CDR1 KGHSH and CDR2 LQKENI. V lost 4 bases and J lost 1; bases outside the gene matches: 7. This CDR3 reads CASSQTSGRSGAKNIQYF. For the CDR3, the DNA is TGTGCCAGCTCACAGACTAGCGGGAGGAGTGGTGCCAAAAACATTCAGTACTTC.

The V call is TRBV6-4, the J call TRBJ2-3; D unclear. CDR3 size: 15 residues. The germline V gene encodes CDR1 MRHNA and CDR2 SNTAGT. V lost 0 bases to trimming and J lost 0 bases, with 7 bases between them. In nucleotides, the CDR3 is TGTGCCAGCAGTGACTCCGGCAGGAGCACAGATACGCAGTATTTT. It is translated as CASSDSGRSTDTQYF.

The V gene is TRBV5-4, the J gene TRBJ2-5, with 8 bases aligning to TRBD2. V shed 1 base and J 5 bases; nucleotides not matched to a gene: 1. Germline loops: CDR1 SGHNT, CDR2 YYREEE (reference sequence). This CDR3 has 13 amino acids. CDR3 amino acids: CASSLSGSETQYF. In DNA form, the CDR3 reads TGTGCCAGCAGCTTGAGCGGGAGTGAGACCCAGTACTTC. The variable domain in full, with the rest retrieved from reference TRBV5-4 and TRBJ2-5, is ETGVTQSPTHLIKTRGQQVTLRCSSQSGHNTVSWYQQALGQGPQFIFQYYREEENGRGNFPPRFSGLQFPNYSSELNVNALELDDSALYLCASSLSGSETQYFGPGTRLLVL.

The J gene is TRBJ1-4, the V gene TRBV6-5; D gene unclear. This CDR3 contains 14 residues. Germline V lookup: CDR1 MNHEY, CDR2 SVGAGI. Trimming pared 6 bases from V and 4 bases from J, leaving 12 bases between. DNA for the CDR3: TGTGCCAGCAGCCCAACGGGAGATAATGAAAAACTGTTTTTT. It codes for CASSPTGDNEKLFF.

This clone was seen once. An end of the junction does not agree with germline; a read error may underlie this. The chain recombines TRBV5-1 with TRBJ1-2; 9 bases agree with TRBD1. CDR3 length: 12 amino acids. CDR1 is SGHRS and CDR2 is YFSETQ in the germline V gene. CDR3 sequence: CASSLTGDRGDF. Here the CDR3 DNA reads TGCGCCAGCAGCTTGACTGGAGACAGGGGGGACTTC.

Regarding this clone: The sample carries other DNA sequences with the same CDR3. The chain recombines TRBV18 with TRBJ2-2, with 9 positions matching TRBD2. In germline, CDR1 is KGHSH, CDR2 LQKENI. The V segment lost 3 bases and the J segment 4 bases; nucleotides outside the gene matches: 6. This CDR3 has 16 residues. For the CDR3, the DNA is TGTGCCAGCTCACCGCCGGGACTAGCTCTCACCGGGGAGCTGTTTTTT. Its translation is CASSPPGLALTGELFF.